The 20 T cell receptor beta chains below all came from one sample that was sequenced in a study of CD8 T cells in Susac syndrome. An input of about 0.5 to 1 ug of RNA was subjected to reverse transcription using random hexamers. TCRdb re-derived calls from the immunoSEQ multiplex PCR reads in MiXCR, one entry per CDR3 protein. The table records about 150,000 distinct CDR3 sequences, roughly 95% of them present only once. Material for sequencing was CD8+ T cells from PBMCs. The receptors were gathered from a human donor with multiple sclerosis.

The rearrangement links TRBV19 to TRBJ2-1, with a possible D match to TRBD1 (7 bases). Germline values: CDR1 LNHDA, CDR2 SQIVND (reference sequence). This CDR3 has 14 residues. The V and J ends lost 4 bases and 10 bases respectively, with 17 bases between them. CDR3 protein: CASSSDREVGEQFF. Here the CDR3 DNA reads TGTGCCAGTAGTAGCGACAGGGAGGTTGGAGAGCAGTTCTTC.

The genes are TRBV20-1 and TRBJ2-3; a weak D match, TRBD2 (6 bases). The CDR3 runs to 16 residues. Trimming removed 0 bases at V and 0 bases at J, with 13 bases between. Looked up from germline, CDR1 is DFQATT and CDR2 is SNEGSKA (reference sequence). The CDR3 protein is CSARDLRGSSTDTQYF. The DNA for the CDR3 is TGCAGTGCTAGAGATTTGCGGGGTTCGAGCACAGATACGCAGTATTTT.

This clonotype is a singleton in its sample. The chain combines TRBV4-1 with TRBJ2-3; D is undetermined. V lost 1 base and J lost 2, with 13 bases in between. This CDR3 comprises 16 residues. Germline values: CDR1 MGHRA, CDR2 YSYEKL. The DNA for the CDR3 is TGCGCCAGCAGCCAAGTAGAGGTGGTCCCCACAGATACGCAGTATTTT. Protein sequence: CASSQVEVVPTDTQYF.

The chain employs TRBV13 and TRBJ2-7; TRBD1 might be the D (7 bases). V gave up 0 bases and J gave up 7 bases, with 10 bases separating them. The CDR3 covers 13 residues. Germline CDR1 reads PRHDT; CDR2 reads FYEKMQ (reference sequence). CDR3 amino acids: CASSLGQGGEQYF. The CDR3, as DNA: TGTGCCAGCAGCTTAGGGCAGGGGGGTGAGCAGTACTTC.

This chain joins TRBV15 and TRBJ1-2, with D possibly TRBD1 on 5 matching bases. Germline CDR1 is LNHNV and CDR2 is YYDKDF (reference sequence). This CDR3 spans 14 amino acids. The V end was cut by 4 bases, the J end by 8 bases, with 17 bases between. In nucleotides, the CDR3 is TGTGCCACCAGCACCCGGAGCAGGGCTGTAGGCTACACCTTC. It yields the protein CATSTRSRAVGYTF.

This sequence joins TRBV3-1 and TRBJ2-7; 7 bases align to TRBD2. The CDR3 runs to 14 residues. Germline CDR1 reads LGHDT; CDR2 reads YNNKEL (reference sequence). Germline trimming cut 1 base from V and 4 bases from J; bases unmatched to any gene: 4. Here the CDR3 reads CASSQGGGGYEQYF. The DNA of the CDR3 is TGTGCCAGCAGCCAAGGCGGGGGAGGGTACGAGCAGTACTTC.

This clonotype was seen a handful of times. V and J are TRBV20-1 and TRBJ2-7; D is ambiguous. The CDR3 runs 13 residues. Germline V gene sequence: CDR1 DFQATT, CDR2 SNEGSKA (reference sequence). V gave up 5 bases and J gave up 3 bases, with 14 bases separating them. The CDR3 DNA reads TGCAGTGCTGCAACCAACAAAGACTACGAGCAGTACTTC. Protein: CSAATNKDYEQYF.

The chain carries TRBV7-3 and TRBJ2-6; no clear D. V shed 1 base and J shed 0 bases, with 1 base lying between them. Germline values: CDR1 SGHTA, CDR2 FQGTGA. CDR3 size: 14 residues. The CDR3 nucleotides are TGTGCCAGCAGCTTAAGCTCTGGGGCCAACGTCCTGACTTTC. Its protein product is CASSLSSGANVLTF.

The chain recombines TRBV24-1 with TRBJ2-2, with 7 bases fitting TRBD1. The CDR3 runs to 16 residues. Germline V gene lookup returns CDR1 KGHDR and CDR2 SFDVKD. V trimming: 3 bases; J trimming: 7 bases; junction bases outside the gene matches: 10. The CDR3 sequence is CATSDRSTGAGGELFF. The CDR3 bases are TGTGCCACCAGTGATCGCTCCACAGGGGCCGGCGGGGAGCTGTTTTTT.

V usage is TRBV5-1 and J usage is TRBJ2-1; TRBD1 might be the D (6 bases). Trimming cost V 0 bases and J 5 bases, with 6 bases left between them. There are 13 residues in the CDR3. Germline lookup yields CDR1 SGHRS and CDR2 YFSETQ. CDR3 loop: CASSLGTDNEQFF. For the CDR3, the DNA is TGCGCCAGCAGCTTGGGGACAGACAATGAGCAGTTCTTC.

This chain connects TRBV19 to TRBJ2-7; no clear D. This CDR3 is built from 14 residues. Germline V gene sequence: CDR1 LNHDA, CDR2 SQIVND (reference sequence). Trimming took off 6 bases at V and 5 bases at J, with 17 bases between the two ends. Written as DNA, the CDR3 is TGTGCCAGTAGCCGGAAGGGATCCTTGGACGAGCAGTACTTC. The encoded protein is CASSRKGSLDEQYF.

The V call is TRBV4-2, the J call TRBJ2-1; D is possibly TRBD1 or TRBD2 (6 bases each). V lost 5 bases and J 5 bases, leaving 28 bases between the germline ends. Germline CDR1 and CDR2: LGHNA and YNFKEQ. The CDR3 consists of 19 residues. CDR3 nucleotide sequence: TGTGCCAGCAGCGGACCTGGACGGGAGAACAATGGACAGAACAATGAGCAGTTCTTC. Amino acid sequence: CASSGPGRENNGQNNEQFF.

J is TRBJ1-2 and V is TRBV30; maybe TRBD1 (6 bases). This CDR3 has 14 amino acids. CDR1 and CDR2 from the germline V gene are GTSNPN and SVGIG (reference sequence). The V and J ends lost 5 bases and 5 bases respectively, with 18 bases between them. CDR3 DNA: TGTGCCTGGTCAGGGGAACCAATACCGTATGGCTACACCTTC. Its translation is CAWSGEPIPYGYTF.

The J gene is TRBJ2-5, the V gene TRBV6-5, with D unresolved. V was clipped by 2 bases and J by 5 bases, with 12 bases between them. Germline CDR1 and CDR2: MNHEY and SVGAGI. This CDR3 contains 14 residues. The CDR3 sequence is CASSYGLGSETQYF. CDR3 DNA: TGTGCCAGCAGTTACGGCTTGGGGTCGGAGACCCAGTACTTC.

The rearrangement joins TRBV27 to TRBJ1-2; a weak D match, TRBD1 (6 bases). Germline V CDR1 and CDR2: MNHEY, SMNVEV (reference sequence). Trimming stripped 4 bases from V and 8 bases from J, with 14 bases between. The length of the CDR3 is 13 residues. CDR3 sequence (DNA): TGTGCCAGCAGTTATGGGGGGGCGAGGGGCTACACCTTC. Translated, it gives CASSYGGARGYTF.

This chain uses TRBV9 with TRBJ1-2; maybe TRBD1 (5 bases). Trimming shortened V by 3 bases and J by 4 bases, and 10 bases separated the two germline ends. Per germline, CDR1 SGDLS and CDR2 YYNGEE. The CDR3 totals 13 residues. The CDR3 nucleotides read TGTGCCAGCAGCGAAGCAGGGACCTATGGCTACACCTTC. Its protein product is CASSEAGTYGYTF. The variable domain in full, with the rest retrieved from reference TRBV9 and TRBJ1-2, is DSGVTQTPKHLITATGQRVTLRCSPRSGDLSVYWYQQSLDQGLQFLIQYYNGEERAKGNILERFSAQQFPDLHSELNLSSLELGDSALYFCASSEAGTYGYTFGSGTRLTVV.

The CDR3 sequence is CASSLSGTSGGVFSYEQYF. Here the CDR3 DNA reads TGTGCCAGCAGTTTATCTGGGACTAGCGGGGGAGTATTTTCCTACGAGCAGTACTTC. The rearrangement uses TRBV27 and TRBJ2-7, with 14 bases that match TRBD2. V lost 0 bases, J lost 1 base, and 8 bases stayed unmatched. The CDR3 contains 19 residues. Germline V gives CDR1 MNHEY, CDR2 SMNVEV (reference sequence).

The chain links TRBV20-1 to TRBJ1-5, with D perhaps TRBD1 (6 bases). The CDR3 runs 15 residues. Germline CDR1 DFQATT, CDR2 SNEGSKA (reference sequence). The V end was cut by 5 bases, the J end by 0 bases, with 14 bases between. CDR3 in amino acids: CSAPNREDSNQPQHF. The CDR3 region has the DNA TGCAGTGCTCCAAACAGGGAGGATAGCAATCAGCCCCAGCATTTT.

The chain links TRBV9 to TRBJ2-1, with 7 bases lining up with TRBD2. Germline CDR1 reads SGDLS; CDR2 reads YYNGEE. This CDR3 contains 14 residues. V was pared by 6 bases and J by 8 bases, with 11 bases of the junction left unmatched. DNA for the CDR3: TGTGCCAGCACGGAGCGGGGTCGTGGGGATGAGCAGTTCTTC. Amino acid sequence: CASTERGRGDEQFF.

The chain combines TRBV14 with TRBJ1-1, with 8 bases that match TRBD1. Unmatched junction bases numbered 3, after V lost 3 bases and J lost 0 bases. The CDR3 is 15 residues long. The germline V gene has CDR1 SGHDN and CDR2 FVKESK. The CDR3 DNA follows: TGTGCCAGCAGCCAGTCGGGACAGGTGAACACTGAAGCTTTCTTT. Its translation: CASSQSGQVNTEAFF.